Listed below are T cell receptor beta chains from one sample, sequenced in a study of T cell responses to AZD1222 COVID-19 vaccine. The assay was immunoSEQ multiplex PCR, and TCRdb's table has in-frame clones only and misses some. Here the sample spans under 150,000 clones, roughly 92% being singletons. The sequences come from peripheral blood, collected 28 days after the second AZD1222 dose. The origin of the receptors is an adult who received the AZD1222 COVID-19 vaccine. The CDR3 runs from the conserved cysteine through the conserved F or W. Each record gives: clone size, D gene, J gene, V gene, CDR3 protein, CDR3 DNA. The D gene is left open where the match is weak. Clone size is not always given. Where it is, it says once, few, many or a class for expanded clones.

>-|-|TRBJ2-5|TRBV6-6
CASRETETQYF
TGTGCCAGCAGAGAAACAGAGACCCAGTACTTC
>-|-|TRBJ1-3|TRBV19
CASSLNTDSGNTIYF
TGTGCCAGTAGTCTTAATACGGACAGTGGAAACACCATATATTTT
>few|-|TRBJ1-6|TRBV7-2
CASSPGGRISPLHF
TGTGCCAGCAGCCCCGGGGGAAGGATTTCACCCCTCCACTTT
>few|-|TRBJ2-1|TRBV7-9
CASSLGHYPLNEQFF
TGTGCCAGCAGCTTGGGACACTACCCCCTCAATGAGCAGTTCTTC
>-|-|TRBJ1-5|TRBV7-9
CASSSEGYLRRRSNQPQHF
TGTGCCAGCAGCTCCGAGGGGTACCTACGACGAAGAAGCAATCAGCCCCAGCATTTT
>-|-|TRBJ2-3|TRBV5-1
CASSLESTRGSDTQYF
TGCGCCAGCAGCTTGGAGAGCACAAGGGGATCAGATACGCAGTATTTT
>-|-|TRBJ1-1|TRBV11-2
CASSSPGATEAFF
TGTGCCAGCAGCTCCCCGGGGGCCACTGAAGCTTTCTTT
>once|-|TRBJ1-2|TRBV5-4
CASSSQGGYGYTF
TGTGCCAGCAGCTCGCAGGGAGGGTATGGCTACACCTTC
>-|-|TRBJ2-5|TRBV7-2
CASSLQGQETQYF
TGTGCCAGCAGCTTACAAGGCCAAGAGACCCAGTACTTC
>-|-|TRBJ2-1|TRBV11-3
CASSASGGSYNEQFF
TGTGCCAGCAGCGCCAGTGGAGGGTCCTACAATGAGCAGTTCTTC
>-|TRBD1|TRBJ1-6|TRBV6-6
CASSPTGRGRSYNSPLHF
TGTGCCAGCAGTCCAACAGGGAGGGGGCGGTCCTATAATTCACCCCTCCACTTT
>-|TRBD1|TRBJ1-5|TRBV6-2/TRBV6-3
CASSRQGRMTLLFF
TGTGCCAGCAGTCGACAGGGGAGAATGACCCTTCTCTTTTTT
>-|-|TRBJ1-1|TRBV5-4
CASSPGTEGTEAFF
TGTGCCAGCAGCCCCGGGACGGAGGGCACTGAAGCTTTCTTT
>-|TRBD1|TRBJ1-5|TRBV2
CASSLTGVGIGTQHF
TGTGCCAGCAGCTTGACAGGGGTCGGTATCGGGACCCAGCATTTT
>-|-|TRBJ2-7|TRBV24-1
CATSDPKGLTVPPYEQYF
TGTGCCACCAGTGACCCCAAGGGCTTGACTGTGCCTCCGTACGAGCAGTACTTC
>-|TRBD1|TRBJ2-1|TRBV7-2
CASSYRQGPTTEQFF
TGTGCCAGCAGCTACCGACAGGGGCCTACGACTGAGCAGTTCTTC
>once|TRBD2|TRBJ2-1|TRBV6-5
CASSQTSDEQFF
TGTGCCAGCAGCCAGACTAGCGATGAGCAGTTCTTC
>-|-|TRBJ2-5|TRBV10-3
CAISDGNRETQYF
TGTGCCATCAGTGACGGGAACAGGGAGACCCAGTACTTC
>-|-|TRBJ1-1|TRBV6-2/TRBV6-3
CASSLNSEAFF
TGTGCCAGCAGTCTCAACAGTGAAGCTTTCTTT
>-|-|TRBJ1-1|TRBV2
CASSEEGGTEAFF
TGTGCCAGCAGTGAGGAGGGGGGGACTGAAGCTTTCTTT
>-|TRBD1|TRBJ1-5|TRBV28
CASSRTGGDNQPQHF
TGTGCCAGCAGTAGGACAGGGGGGGACAATCAGCCCCAGCATTTT
>once|-|TRBJ1-5|TRBV19
CASSLQEGNQPQHF
TGTGCCAGTAGTTTACAGGAGGGCAATCAGCCCCAGCATTTT
>-|-|TRBJ1-5|TRBV4-2
CASSQGGSSNQPQHF
TGTGCCAGCAGCCAAGGGGGAAGTAGCAATCAGCCCCAGCATTTT
>-|TRBD2|TRBJ2-5|TRBV7-9
CASSSSGTSGGKETQYF
TGTGCCAGCAGCTCGTCCGGGACTAGCGGGGGGAAAGAGACCCAGTACTTC
>-|-|TRBJ1-2|TRBV7-2
CASSLTEGYNGYTF
TGTGCCAGCAGCCTCACGGAGGGTTATAATGGCTACACCTTC
>-|-|TRBJ1-5|TRBV3-1/TRBV3-2
CASSQDPQGPTVDQPQHF
TGTGCCAGCAGCCAAGATCCGCAGGGGCCGACTGTTGATCAGCCCCAGCATTTT
>-|-|TRBJ1-6|TRBV5-6
CASSQRGGSYNSPLHF
TGTGCCAGCAGCCAGCGCGGGGGGTCCTATAATTCACCCCTCCACTTT
>once|TRBD2|TRBJ2-7|TRBV24-1
CATSDSIVGGLAGEQYF
TGTGCCACCAGTGATTCCATCGTGGGGGGACTAGCTGGAGAGCAGTACTTC
>-|-|TRBJ1-2|TRBV25-1
CASSVGYGYTF
TGTGCCAGCAGTGTAGGCTATGGCTACACCTTC
>once|-|TRBJ1-1|TRBV24-1
CATSDFRGDSTEAFF
TGTGCCACCAGTGATTTCAGGGGAGACAGCACTGAAGCTTTCTTT
>-|TRBD2|TRBJ2-1|TRBV7-7
CASSPGSSGRNNEQFF
TGTGCCAGCAGCCCGGGGTCTAGCGGGCGTAACAATGAGCAGTTCTTC
>-|-|TRBJ1-1|TRBV28
CASSSPTIGDTEAFF
TGTGCCAGCAGTTCACCGACAATTGGGGACACTGAAGCTTTCTTT
>-|-|TRBJ1-1|TRBV10-3
CAISEKVQGSEAFF
TGTGCCATCAGTGAGAAGGTACAGGGCTCTGAAGCTTTCTTT
>-|-|TRBJ1-1|TRBV30
CAWMAGNTEAFF
TGTGCCTGGATGGCGGGGAACACTGAAGCTTTCTTT
>-|TRBD1|TRBJ1-1|TRBV27
CASSSTGGPTEAFF
TGTGCCAGCAGTTCGACAGGGGGCCCGACTGAAGCTTTCTTT
>-|TRBD1|TRBJ1-1|TRBV7-9
CASSLGPGTGALNTEAFF
TGTGCCAGCAGCTTAGGCCCCGGGACAGGGGCGTTGAACACTGAAGCTTTCTTT
>-|-|TRBJ1-6|TRBV7-2
CASSKGDGNSPLHF
TGTGCCAGCAGCAAAGGGGACGGTAATTCACCCCTCCACTTT
>-|-|TRBJ1-2|TRBV5-1
CASSLNPGEAGGYTF
TGCGCCAGCAGCTTGAACCCAGGGGAGGCCGGTGGCTACACCTTC
>once|-|TRBJ2-2|TRBV7-8
CATFWGDSGIGELFF
TGTGCCACTTTTTGGGGGGACAGTGGTATCGGGGAGCTGTTTTTT
>-|-|TRBJ1-1|TRBV2
CASSVGQNTEAFF
TGTGCCAGCAGTGTGGGGCAGAACACTGAAGCTTTCTTT
>-|TRBD1|TRBJ2-1|TRBV5-1
CASSFYRGTYNEQFF
TGCGCCAGCAGCTTCTACAGGGGAACCTACAATGAGCAGTTCTTC
>-|TRBD1|TRBJ1-2|TRBV6-2/TRBV6-3
CASSPPQGDGYTF
TGTGCCAGCAGCCCTCCTCAGGGGGATGGCTACACCTTC
>-|TRBD1|TRBJ2-7|TRBV7-9
CATEGQGADNEQYF
TGTGCCACCGAGGGACAGGGGGCGGACAACGAGCAGTACTTC
>once|-|TRBJ2-3|TRBV5-7
CASSLSSCQPTDTQYF
TGTGCCAGCAGCTTGAGTTCGTGTCAGCCCACAGATACGCAGTATTTT
>-|-|TRBJ1-2|TRBV3-1/TRBV3-2
CASSLPNLGYTF
TGTGCCAGCAGCCTCCCGAACCTTGGCTACACCTTC
>-|TRBD2|TRBJ2-5|TRBV11-3
CASSLGGTSGETQYF
TGTGCCAGCAGCTTAGGCGGGACTAGCGGAGAGACCCAGTACTTC
>once|-|TRBJ2-3|TRBV7-2
CASSHRRGRGYTDTQYF
TGTGCCAGCAGCCACCGAAGGGGGCGGGGTTACACAGATACGCAGTATTTT
>once|-|TRBJ2-7|TRBV19
CASSIATNSHYEQYF
TGTGCCAGTAGTATAGCGACCAACTCACACTACGAGCAGTACTTC
>-|-|TRBJ2-5|TRBV24-1
CATSDSTTQETQYF
TGTGCCACCAGTGATTCGACAACCCAAGAGACCCAGTACTTC
>-|-|TRBJ1-1|TRBV24-1
CATRGVFTGFAEAFF
TGTGCCACCAGGGGTGTATTTACAGGTTTCGCTGAAGCTTTCTTT
>-|-|TRBJ1-1|TRBV12-3/TRBV12-4
CASSFERTEAFF
TGTGCCAGCAGCTTTGAGAGAACTGAAGCTTTCTTT
>-|-|TRBJ2-5|TRBV18
CASSPPQETQYF
TGTGCCAGCTCACCACCGCAGGAGACCCAGTACTTC
>few|-|TRBJ2-1|TRBV5-1
CASSLEAGPYNEQFF
TGCGCCAGCAGCTTGGAAGCGGGTCCATACAATGAGCAGTTCTTC
>-|TRBD1|TRBJ1-1|TRBV10-3
CAISTGQANTEAFF
TGTGCCATCAGTACGGGACAGGCCAACACTGAAGCTTTCTTT